The 16 T cell receptor beta chains reported below all come from one sample, sequenced in a study of early T cells in non-severe SARS-CoV-2 infection. From the 5' RACE reads, TCRdb called clonotypes with MiXCR, one entry per CDR3 protein. The repertoire includes 80,000 to 95,000 distinct CDR3 sequences, roughly 17% of them detected once, and approximately 5.1% sits in the top ten. Source: whole blood, taken at baseline. The receptors stem from an adult who was a healthcare worker with PCR-confirmed SARS-CoV-2 infection or an uninfected control (not recorded which).

This clonotype has only a few counts. The CDR3 DNA follows: TGCAGCGTTGGACAGCTTGGAGGTCACGAGCAGTACTTC. Translated: CSVGQLGGHEQYF. The chain combines TRBV29-1 with TRBJ2-7; D tentatively reads TRBD1 or TRBD2 (5 bases each). The germline CDR1 and CDR2 sequences are SQVTM and ANQGSEA. The CDR3 runs 13 residues. V was trimmed by 4 bases and J by 5 bases, leaving 15 bases between them.

This clonotype turned up a few times. The gene calls are TRBV6-5 and TRBJ2-2; no definite D call. This CDR3 comprises 13 residues. The V and J ends lost 11 bases and 2 bases respectively, with 12 bases between them. Germline CDR1 and CDR2: MNHEY and SVGAGI. CDR3 region: CAACELNTGELFF. As DNA, the CDR3 is TGTGCCGCCTGCGAGCTTAACACCGGGGAGCTGTTTTTT.

The V gene is TRBV29-1, the J gene TRBJ2-3; D perhaps matches TRBD2 (6 bases). Germline CDR1 and CDR2: SQVTM and ANQGSEA. The CDR3 is 14 amino acids. Deletions cut 3 bases from V and 0 bases from J, with 10 bases between. The CDR3 is CSVDLRGSTDTQYF. The CDR3 DNA sequence: TGCAGCGTTGATCTCCGGGGGAGCACAGATACGCAGTATTTT.

Comments on this clonotype: It may be a read error: a sequence one base away is much more abundant. The chain joins TRBV11-2 to TRBJ2-3, with D uncertain. Trimming cost V 5 bases and J 1 base, with 10 bases left between them. This CDR3 has 14 amino acids. Germline loops: CDR1 SGHAT, CDR2 FQNNGV. CDR3 amino acids: CASSIGPCTDTQYF. CDR3 nucleotide sequence: TGTGCCAGCAGCATCGGGCCTTGCACAGATACGCAGTATTTT.

The chain recombines TRBV4-3 with TRBJ2-7, with D perhaps TRBD2 (5 bases). Germline loops: CDR1 LGHNA, CDR2 YSLEER. V lost 0 bases and J 4 bases, leaving 10 bases between the germline ends. This CDR3 is 14 amino acids long. The CDR3: CASSQEEGIYEQYF. CDR3 sequence (DNA): TGCGCCAGCAGCCAAGAAGAGGGAATTTACGAGCAGTACTTC.

This clonotype was seen a few times. V and J are TRBV7-2 and TRBJ2-2, with D possibly TRBD1 on 6 matching bases. The germline V gene has CDR1 SGHTA and CDR2 FQGNSA. V was shortened by 3 bases and J by 0 bases, with 17 bases between the two germline ends. The CDR3 length is 18 residues. The CDR3 sequence: CASSFWGWGHPNTGELFF. In DNA, the CDR3 is TGTGCCAGCAGCTTCTGGGGTTGGGGACATCCGAACACCGGGGAGCTGTTTTTT.

The chain recombines TRBV4-3 with TRBJ2-7; D may match TRBD1 or TRBD2 (5 bases each). Germline loops: CDR1 LGHNA, CDR2 YSLEER. This CDR3 has 13 amino acids. Trimming pared 2 bases from V and 9 bases from J, leaving 14 bases between. The CDR3 DNA is TGCGCCAGCAGCCAAAAGGACGGGGACGTGCAGTACTTC. Its protein product is CASSQKDGDVQYF.

This chain uses TRBV2 with TRBJ1-3, with a possible D match to TRBD1 (6 bases). This CDR3 spans 14 amino acids. Germline CDR1 SNHLY, CDR2 FYNNEI. V was trimmed by 8 bases and J by 4 bases, leaving 15 bases between them. The CDR3 loop reads CASGWGAFGNTIYF. CDR3 coding DNA: TGTGCCAGCGGGTGGGGGGCCTTCGGAAACACCATATATTTT.

The genes are TRBV9 and TRBJ2-3, with a possible D match to TRBD2 (6 bases). This CDR3 has 15 residues. V gave up 2 bases and J gave up 3 bases, with 13 bases separating them. Germline-derived CDR1 and CDR2 are SGDLS and YYNGEE. DNA for the CDR3: TGTGCCAGCAGCGTCCGCCCTAGCGAAACAGATACGCAGTATTTT. Its protein product is CASSVRPSETDTQYF.

This clonotype has only a few counts. The V gene is TRBV3-1, the J gene TRBJ2-7, with 7 nucleotides matching TRBD1. CDR3 length: 13 amino acids. The V gene end was trimmed by 2 bases and the J gene end by 2 bases; junction bases not matched to a gene: 0. The germline V gene has CDR1 LGHDT and CDR2 YNNKEL (reference sequence). CDR3 residues: CASSQQGAYEQYF. As DNA, the CDR3 is TGTGCCAGCAGCCAACAGGGGGCCTACGAGCAGTACTTC.

V usage is TRBV7-2 and J usage is TRBJ2-5; 8 positions agree with TRBD2. Germline V CDR1 and CDR2: SGHTA, FQGNSA. This CDR3 comprises 15 residues. The trim removed 5 bases at V and 6 bases at J, leaving 11 bases unmatched. CDR3 sequence reads: CASSRTQLAAQTQYF. As DNA, the CDR3 is TGTGCCAGCAGCCGAACACAACTAGCGGCGCAGACCCAGTACTTC.

This clonotype has more than one count but fewer than ten. The chain has TRBV5-1 and TRBJ1-5; no definite D call. The V gene lost 1 base and the J gene lost 4 bases, with 12 bases spanning the gap. Germline CDR1 SGHRS, CDR2 YFSETQ. The CDR3 is 15 amino acids. The CDR3 nucleotides are TGCGCCAGCAGCTTGAACGGCCGGGAAAATCAGCCCCAGCATTTT. Protein product: CASSLNGRENQPQHF.

The chain combines TRBV29-1 with TRBJ2-4; D perhaps matches TRBD1 (5 bases). CDR3 length equals 14 residues. The V gene's germline CDR1 is SQVTM and CDR2 ANQGSEA. The V and J ends lost 4 bases and 9 bases respectively, with 19 bases between them. The CDR3: CSVVFQGPGSIQYF. The CDR3 bases are TGCAGCGTTGTTTTCCAGGGCCCAGGTAGCATTCAGTACTTC.

In this sample, this clonotype turned up many times. The chain uses TRBV28 and TRBJ2-5, with D possibly TRBD1 on 6 matching bases. Trimming took off 6 bases at V and 8 bases at J, with 10 bases between the two ends. CDR3 length equals 11 residues. CDR1 is MDHEN, CDR2 SYDVKM, per germline. The CDR3 DNA is TGTGCCAGCAGATACAGGGAAACCCAGTACTTC. Translated: CASRYRETQYF.

About this clonotype itself: A much larger clone lies a single base off, so this may be a read error. The V call is TRBV7-2, the J call TRBJ2-1, with D unclear. The V gene lost 3 bases and the J gene lost 5 bases, with 8 bases spanning the gap. Germline V gene sequence: CDR1 SGHTA, CDR2 FQGNSA. The CDR3 consists of 13 residues. For the CDR3, the DNA is TGTGCCAGCAGCTTCCGGAGTGACAATGAGCAGTTCTTC. It translates to CASSFRSDNEQFF.

The chain employs TRBV12-2 and TRBJ2-2; the D call in the table, TRBD1, was not verified against the DNA. TRBV12-2 is noted as a pseudogene. The CDR3 extends over 16 amino acids. CDR3 amino acids: CASRLGIKTGTGELFF. CDR3 in DNA: TGTGCAAGTCGCTTAGGGATCAAGACAGGGACCGGGGAGCTGTTTTTT.